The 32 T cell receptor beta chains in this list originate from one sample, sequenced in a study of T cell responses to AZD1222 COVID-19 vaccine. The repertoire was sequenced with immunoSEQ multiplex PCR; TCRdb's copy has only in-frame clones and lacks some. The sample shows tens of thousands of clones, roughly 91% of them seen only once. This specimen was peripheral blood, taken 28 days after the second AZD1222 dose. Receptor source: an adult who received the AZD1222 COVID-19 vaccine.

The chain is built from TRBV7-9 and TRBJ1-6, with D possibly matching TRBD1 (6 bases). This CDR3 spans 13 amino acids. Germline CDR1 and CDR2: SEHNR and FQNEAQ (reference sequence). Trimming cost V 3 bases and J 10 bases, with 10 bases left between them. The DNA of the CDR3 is TGTGCCAGCAGCTTCACAGGGAAATCACCCCTCCACTTT. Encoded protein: CASSFTGKSPLHF.

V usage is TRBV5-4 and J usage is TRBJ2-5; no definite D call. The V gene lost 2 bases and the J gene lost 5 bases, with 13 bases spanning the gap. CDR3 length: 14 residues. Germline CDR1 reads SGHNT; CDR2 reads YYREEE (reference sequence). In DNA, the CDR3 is TGTGCCAGCAGCTTAAGCCCTACCCACGAGACCCAGTACTTC. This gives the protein CASSLSPTHETQYF.

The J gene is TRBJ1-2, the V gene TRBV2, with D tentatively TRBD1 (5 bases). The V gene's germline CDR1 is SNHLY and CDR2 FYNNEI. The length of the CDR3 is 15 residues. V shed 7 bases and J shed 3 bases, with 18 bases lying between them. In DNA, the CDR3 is TGTGCCAGCAACATACTAACTCAGGGAGACTATGGCTACACCTTC. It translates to CASNILTQGDYGYTF.

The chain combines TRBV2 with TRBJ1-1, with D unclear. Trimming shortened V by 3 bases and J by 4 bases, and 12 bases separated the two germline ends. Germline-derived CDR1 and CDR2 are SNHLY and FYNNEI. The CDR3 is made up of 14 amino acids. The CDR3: CASSDVLGGTEAFF. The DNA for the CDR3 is TGTGCCAGCAGTGACGTCTTGGGCGGCACTGAAGCTTTCTTT.

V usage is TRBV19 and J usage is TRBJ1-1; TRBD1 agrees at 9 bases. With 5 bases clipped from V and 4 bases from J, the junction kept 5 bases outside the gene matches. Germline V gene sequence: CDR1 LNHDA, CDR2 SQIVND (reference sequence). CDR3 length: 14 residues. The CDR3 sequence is CASSPAGQGTEAFF. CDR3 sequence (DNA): TGTGCCAGTAGTCCAGCGGGACAGGGCACTGAAGCTTTCTTT.

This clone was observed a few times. For the CDR3, the DNA is TGCGCCAGCAGTGAGTCCTCGGGCCAGAACTATGGCTACACCTTC. It encodes CASSESSGQNYGYTF. The chain combines TRBV10-2 with TRBJ1-2; unclear D gene. CDR1 and CDR2 (germline): WSHSY, SAAADI. Between the trimmed V and J ends, which lost 0 bases and 2 bases, there was a span of 10 bases. The CDR3 consists of 15 residues.

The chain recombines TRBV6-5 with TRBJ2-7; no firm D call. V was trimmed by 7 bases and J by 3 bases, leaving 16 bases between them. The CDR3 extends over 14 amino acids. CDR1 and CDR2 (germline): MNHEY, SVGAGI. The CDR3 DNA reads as TGTGCCAGCAACCCAACCGGGTCGAACTACGAGCAGTACTTC. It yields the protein CASNPTGSNYEQYF.

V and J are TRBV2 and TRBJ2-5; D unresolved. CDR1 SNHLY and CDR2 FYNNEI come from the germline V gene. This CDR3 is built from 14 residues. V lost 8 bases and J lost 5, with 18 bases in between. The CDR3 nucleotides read TGTGCCAGCGGAGCCTCGGCACTTCGTGAGACCCAGTACTTC. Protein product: CASGASALRETQYF.

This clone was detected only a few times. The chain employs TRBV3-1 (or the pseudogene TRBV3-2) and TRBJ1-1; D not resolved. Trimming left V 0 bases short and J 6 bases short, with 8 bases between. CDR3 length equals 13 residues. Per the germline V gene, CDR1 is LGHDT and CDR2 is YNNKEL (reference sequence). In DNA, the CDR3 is TGTGCCAGCAGCCAAGAAGGGATCGCTGAAGCTTTCTTT. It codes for CASSQEGIAEAFF.

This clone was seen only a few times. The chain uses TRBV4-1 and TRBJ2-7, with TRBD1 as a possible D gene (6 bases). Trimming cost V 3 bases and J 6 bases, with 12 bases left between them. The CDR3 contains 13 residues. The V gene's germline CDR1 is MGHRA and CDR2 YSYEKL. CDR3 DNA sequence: TGCGCCAGCAGCCATCGCAGGGGACGCGAGCAGTACTTC. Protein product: CASSHRRGREQYF.

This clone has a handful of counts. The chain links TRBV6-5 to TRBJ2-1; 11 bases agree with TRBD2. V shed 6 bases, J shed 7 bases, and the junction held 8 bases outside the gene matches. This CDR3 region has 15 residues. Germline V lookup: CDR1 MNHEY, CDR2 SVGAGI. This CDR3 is CASRTPSGGWNEQFF. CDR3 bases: TGTGCCAGCAGGACCCCTAGCGGGGGGTGGAATGAGCAGTTCTTC.

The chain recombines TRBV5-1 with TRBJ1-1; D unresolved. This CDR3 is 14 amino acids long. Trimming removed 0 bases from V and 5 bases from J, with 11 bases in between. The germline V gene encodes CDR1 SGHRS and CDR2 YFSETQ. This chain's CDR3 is CASSLDPGGTEAFF. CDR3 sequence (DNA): TGCGCCAGCAGCTTGGATCCGGGAGGGACTGAAGCTTTCTTT.

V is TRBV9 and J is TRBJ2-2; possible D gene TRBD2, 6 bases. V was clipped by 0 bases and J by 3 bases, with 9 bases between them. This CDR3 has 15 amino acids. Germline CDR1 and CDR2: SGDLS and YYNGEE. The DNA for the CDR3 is TGTGCCAGCAGCGTAGGTGGGGACTACACCGGGGAGCTGTTTTTT. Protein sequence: CASSVGGDYTGELFF.

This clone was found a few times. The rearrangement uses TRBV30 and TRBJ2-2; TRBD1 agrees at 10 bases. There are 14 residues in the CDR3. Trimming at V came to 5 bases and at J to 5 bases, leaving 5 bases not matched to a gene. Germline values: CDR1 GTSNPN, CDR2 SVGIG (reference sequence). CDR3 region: CAWGRGQGTGELFF. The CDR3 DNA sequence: TGTGCCTGGGGGCGGGGACAGGGGACCGGGGAGCTGTTTTTT.

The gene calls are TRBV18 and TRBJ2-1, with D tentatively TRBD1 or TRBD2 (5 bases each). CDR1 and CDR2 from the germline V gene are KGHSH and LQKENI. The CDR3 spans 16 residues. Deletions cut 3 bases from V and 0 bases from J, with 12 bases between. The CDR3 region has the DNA TGTGCCAGCTCACCGTCGGGGACCCCCTCCTACAATGAGCAGTTCTTC. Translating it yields CASSPSGTPSYNEQFF.

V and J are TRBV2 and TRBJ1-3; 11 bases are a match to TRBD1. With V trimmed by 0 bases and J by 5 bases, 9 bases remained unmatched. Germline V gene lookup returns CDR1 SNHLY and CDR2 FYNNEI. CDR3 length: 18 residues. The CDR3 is CASSEAGTGGRLRNTIYF. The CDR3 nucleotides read TGTGCCAGCAGTGAAGCGGGGACAGGGGGGCGGCTTCGAAACACCATATATTTT.

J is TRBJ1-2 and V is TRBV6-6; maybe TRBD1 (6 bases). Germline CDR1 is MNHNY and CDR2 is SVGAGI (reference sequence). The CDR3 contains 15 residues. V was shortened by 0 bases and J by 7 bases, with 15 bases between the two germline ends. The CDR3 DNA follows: TGTGCCAGCAGTTACTCCTTAGAAGGGGGGGTTGGCTACACCTTC. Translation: CASSYSLEGGVGYTF.

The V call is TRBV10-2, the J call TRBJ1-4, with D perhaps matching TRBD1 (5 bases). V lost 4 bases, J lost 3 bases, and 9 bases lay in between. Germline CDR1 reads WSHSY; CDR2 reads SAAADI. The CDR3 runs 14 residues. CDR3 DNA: TGCGCCAGCAGTGGGGGGTTGGCTAATGAAAAACTGTTTTTT. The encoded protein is CASSGGLANEKLFF.

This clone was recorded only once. CDR3 nucleotides: TGTGCCAGCAGGGACAGGGCCCGAAGCTCCTACGAGCAGTACTTC. Translated, it gives CASRDRARSSYEQYF. J is TRBJ2-7 and V is TRBV2; 8 bases are a match to TRBD1. V lost 6 bases to trimming and J lost 0 bases; unmatched junction nucleotides: 7. The length of the CDR3 is 15 residues. Germline V CDR1 and CDR2: SNHLY, FYNNEI.

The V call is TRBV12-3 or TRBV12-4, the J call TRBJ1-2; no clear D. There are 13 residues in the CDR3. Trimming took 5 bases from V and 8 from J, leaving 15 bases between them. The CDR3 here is CASSTGGERGYTF. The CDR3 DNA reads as TGTGCCAGCAGTACCGGCGGGGAACGAGGCTACACCTTC.

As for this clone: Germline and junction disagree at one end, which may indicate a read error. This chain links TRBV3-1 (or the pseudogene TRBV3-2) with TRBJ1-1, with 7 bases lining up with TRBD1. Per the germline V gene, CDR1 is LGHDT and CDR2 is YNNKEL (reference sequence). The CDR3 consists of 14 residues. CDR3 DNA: TGTGCCAGCAGTCAAGGTATTTGGGACAGAGAAGCTTTCTTT. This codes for CASSQGIWDREAFF.

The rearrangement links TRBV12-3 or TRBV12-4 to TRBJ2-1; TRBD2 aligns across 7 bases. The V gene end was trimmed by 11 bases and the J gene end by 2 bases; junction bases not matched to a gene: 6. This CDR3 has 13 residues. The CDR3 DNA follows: TGTGCCGGCGGGGGAAGGACCTACAATGAGCAGTTCTTC. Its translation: CAGGGRTYNEQFF.

In nucleotides, the CDR3 is TGCGCCAGCAGCCTCCGAGAGGGGACTAGCGGGGGTTGGGGGCAGTTCTTC. Translated: CASSLREGTSGGWGQFF. The rearrangement joins TRBV4-1 to TRBJ2-1, with 14 positions matching TRBD2. This CDR3 has 17 residues. V lost 4 bases, J lost 12 bases, and 14 bases stayed unmatched. Per the germline V gene, CDR1 is MGHRA and CDR2 is YSYEKL.

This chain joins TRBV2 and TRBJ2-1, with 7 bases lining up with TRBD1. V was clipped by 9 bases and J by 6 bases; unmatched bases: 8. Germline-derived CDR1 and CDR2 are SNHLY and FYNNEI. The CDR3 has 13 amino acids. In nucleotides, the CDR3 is TGTGCCAGTAGGGACAGAACTACCAATGAGCAGTTCTTC. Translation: CASRDRTTNEQFF.

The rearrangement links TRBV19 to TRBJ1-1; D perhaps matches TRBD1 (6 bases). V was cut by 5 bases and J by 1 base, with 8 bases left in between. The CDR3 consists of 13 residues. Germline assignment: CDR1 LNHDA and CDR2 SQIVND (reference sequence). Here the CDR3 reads CASSLQGNTEAFF. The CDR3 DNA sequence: TGTGCCAGTAGTTTACAGGGGAACACTGAAGCTTTCTTT.

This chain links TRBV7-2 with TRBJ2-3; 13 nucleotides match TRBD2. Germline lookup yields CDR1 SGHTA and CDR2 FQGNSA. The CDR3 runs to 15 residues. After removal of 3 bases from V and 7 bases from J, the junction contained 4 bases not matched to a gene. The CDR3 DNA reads TGTGCCAGCAGCTTCACTAGCGGGGGGGGAAATACGCAGTATTTT. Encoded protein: CASSFTSGGGNTQYF.

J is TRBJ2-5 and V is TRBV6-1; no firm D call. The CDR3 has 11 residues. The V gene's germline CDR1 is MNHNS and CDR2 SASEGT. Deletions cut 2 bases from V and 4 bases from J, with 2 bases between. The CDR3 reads CASSERETQYF. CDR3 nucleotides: TGTGCCAGCAGTGAACGAGAGACCCAGTACTTC.

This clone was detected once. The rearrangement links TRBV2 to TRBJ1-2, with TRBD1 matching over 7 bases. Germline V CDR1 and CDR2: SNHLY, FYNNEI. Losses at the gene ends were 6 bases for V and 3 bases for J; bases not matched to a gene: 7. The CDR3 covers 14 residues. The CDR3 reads CASRDRAVDYGYTF. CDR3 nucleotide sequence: TGTGCCAGCAGAGACAGGGCTGTTGACTATGGCTACACCTTC.

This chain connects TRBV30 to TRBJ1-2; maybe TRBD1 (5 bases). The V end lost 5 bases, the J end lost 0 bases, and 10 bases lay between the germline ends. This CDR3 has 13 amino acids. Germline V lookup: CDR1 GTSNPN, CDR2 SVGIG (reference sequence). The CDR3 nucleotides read TGTGCCTGGCAGGGAGTGCCTAACTATGGCTACACCTTC. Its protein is CAWQGVPNYGYTF.

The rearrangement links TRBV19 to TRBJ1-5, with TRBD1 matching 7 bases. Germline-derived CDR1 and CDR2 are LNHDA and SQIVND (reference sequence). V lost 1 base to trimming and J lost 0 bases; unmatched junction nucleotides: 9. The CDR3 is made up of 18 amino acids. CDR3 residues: CASSIAPIQGYSNQPQHF. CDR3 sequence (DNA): TGTGCCAGTAGTATAGCTCCCATACAGGGGTATAGCAATCAGCCCCAGCATTTT.

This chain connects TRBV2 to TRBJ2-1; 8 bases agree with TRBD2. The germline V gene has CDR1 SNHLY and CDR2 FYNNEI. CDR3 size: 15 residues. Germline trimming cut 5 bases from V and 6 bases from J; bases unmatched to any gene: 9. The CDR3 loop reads CASSQSGGIANEQFF. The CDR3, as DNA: TGTGCCAGCAGTCAGAGCGGGGGCATCGCCAATGAGCAGTTCTTC.

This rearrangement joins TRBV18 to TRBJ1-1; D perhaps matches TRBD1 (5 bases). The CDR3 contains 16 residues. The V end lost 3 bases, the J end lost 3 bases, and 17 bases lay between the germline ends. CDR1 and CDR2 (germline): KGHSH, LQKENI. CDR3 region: CASSPYSGTVDTEAFF. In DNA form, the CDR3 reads TGTGCCAGCTCACCGTATTCCGGGACGGTAGACACTGAAGCTTTCTTT.